These T cell receptor beta chains were read from a single sample in a study of T cells in Graves' hyperthyroidism and ophthalmopathy. Each CDR3 protein is one row after TCRdb ran MiXCR on the multiplex PCR reads. The sample has a few hundred thousand distinct CDR3 sequences, approximately 16% seen once. Specimen: blood. Receptors were obtained from a woman aged 40 to 50 with Graves' ophthalmopathy. Each CDR3 is given with its conserved first and last residue. D genes are given only for firm matches. For some rows the clone size is stated as once, few or many, or as a class when expanded; others skip it.

v_gene: TRBV24-1
abundance: many
j_gene: TRBJ2-1
d_gene: .
CDR3nt: TGTGCCACCAGTGATTCCTCGGGGGCGGGGCTCTACAATGAGCAGTTCTTC
CDR3aa: CATSDSSGAGLYNEQFF

v_gene: TRBV18
abundance: many
j_gene: TRBJ2-1
d_gene: .
CDR3nt: TGTGCCAGCTCATTGACACCCTCTGAGCAGTTCTTC
CDR3aa: CASSLTPSEQFF

v_gene: TRBV28
abundance: .
j_gene: TRBJ2-1
d_gene: TRBD1
CDR3nt: TGTGCCAGCAACCCGGACAGGGCCTACAATGAGCAGTTCTTC
CDR3aa: CASNPDRAYNEQFF

v_gene: TRBV6-1
abundance: .
j_gene: TRBJ1-2
d_gene: .
CDR3nt: TGTGCCAGCAGTGCCCCTGACAGAGCACACTATGGCTACACCTTC
CDR3aa: CASSAPDRAHYGYTF

v_gene: TRBV10-3
abundance: few
j_gene: TRBJ2-3
d_gene: .
CDR3nt: TGTGCCATCAATGAGGCGGCGGGAGATACGCAGTATTTT
CDR3aa: CAINEAAGDTQYF

v_gene: TRBV7-2
abundance: .
j_gene: TRBJ2-7
d_gene: .
CDR3nt: TGTGCCAGCAGCTCTGTGGATGGCGGGACTTCGGACGAGCAGTACTTC
CDR3aa: CASSSVDGGTSDEQYF

v_gene: TRBV7-2
abundance: .
j_gene: TRBJ2-2
d_gene: .
CDR3nt: TGTGCCAGCAGCTTACGTATGAGTCCCGGGGAGCTGTTTTTT
CDR3aa: CASSLRMSPGELFF

v_gene: TRBV11-2
abundance: many
j_gene: TRBJ2-7
d_gene: .
CDR3nt: TGTGCCAGCAGCCAAGGGGGGACTTATTACGAGCAGTACTTC
CDR3aa: CASSQGGTYYEQYF

v_gene: TRBV4-2
abundance: few
j_gene: TRBJ2-2
d_gene: .
CDR3nt: TGTGCCAGCAGCTACGAAGGGCGAGGCACCGGGGAGCTGTTTTTT
CDR3aa: CASSYEGRGTGELFF

v_gene: TRBV29-1
abundance: .
j_gene: TRBJ2-1
d_gene: .
CDR3nt: TGCAGCGTTGACGGAGGCTTTGGGGATGAGCAGTTCTTC
CDR3aa: CSVDGGFGDEQFF

v_gene: TRBV20-1
abundance: many
j_gene: TRBJ2-5
d_gene: TRBD2
CDR3nt: TGCAGTGCTACGGGACTAGCGGGGGGCCCCATGGAAGAGACCCAGTACTTC
CDR3aa: CSATGLAGGPMEETQYF

v_gene: TRBV18
abundance: many
j_gene: TRBJ2-7
d_gene: .
CDR3nt: TGTGCCAGCTCCAGCACACAGGGAAACGAGCAGTACTTC
CDR3aa: CASSSTQGNEQYF

v_gene: TRBV2
abundance: .
j_gene: TRBJ2-5
d_gene: .
CDR3nt: TGTGCCAGCACGGGTCGGGGATTGGAAGAGACCCAGTACTTC
CDR3aa: CASTGRGLEETQYF

v_gene: TRBV11-2
abundance: many
j_gene: TRBJ2-1
d_gene: TRBD2
CDR3nt: TGTGCCAGCAGCTTAAGGCGCGGGCTAGCGGGCGTACTCGTCAGCTCCTACAATGAGCAGTTCTTC
CDR3aa: CASSLRRGLAGVLVSSYNEQFF

v_gene: TRBV25-1
abundance: .
j_gene: TRBJ1-1
d_gene: TRBD1
CDR3nt: TGTGCCAGCAGCGCCTCGACAGGGGTGAGAACTGAAGCTTTCTTT
CDR3aa: CASSASTGVRTEAFF

v_gene: TRBV5-1
abundance: many
j_gene: TRBJ2-3
d_gene: .
CDR3nt: TGCGCCAGCAGCTTGGGATCGGCTTCAGATACGCAGTATTTT
CDR3aa: CASSLGSASDTQYF

v_gene: TRBV27
abundance: .
j_gene: TRBJ1-5
d_gene: .
CDR3nt: TGTGCCAGCAGTTCTTACCCCGTGGGGGGATTAGATCAGCCCCAGCATTTT
CDR3aa: CASSSYPVGGLDQPQHF

v_gene: TRBV7-8
abundance: few
j_gene: TRBJ1-5
d_gene: TRBD1
CDR3nt: TGTGCCAGCAGCCCCAACCCACAGGGGGCTGGGCAGCCCCAGCATTTT
CDR3aa: CASSPNPQGAGQPQHF

v_gene: TRBV2
abundance: many
j_gene: TRBJ1-6
d_gene: .
CDR3nt: TGTGCCAGCAGTGAAATGTATAATTCACCCCTCCACTTT
CDR3aa: CASSEMYNSPLHF

v_gene: TRBV5-5
abundance: .
j_gene: TRBJ2-3
d_gene: TRBD2
CDR3nt: TGTGCCAGCAGCTTTTCGAGACTAGCGGGAGGCCGCGTAACCACAGATACGCAGTATTTT
CDR3aa: CASSFSRLAGGRVTTDTQYF